The 10 T cell receptor beta chains below were found in one sample sequenced in a study of blood T cell repertoires in COVID-19. Clones were read by immunoSEQ multiplex PCR, and TCRdb kept only the in-frame ones, dropping some. The sample consists of tens of thousands of clones, less than 80% of them appearing once. Sequencing was carried out using peripheral blood. These TCRs come from a man aged 60 to 69 with active or convalescent COVID-19.

This chain uses TRBV2 with TRBJ1-6; D may be TRBD1 (5 bases). This CDR3 is built from 14 residues. CDR1 and CDR2 (germline): SNHLY, FYNNEI. The V and J ends lost 8 bases and 1 base respectively, with 9 bases between them. CDR3 DNA sequence: TGTGCCAGCCAGGGAAGTTCCTATAATTCACCCCTCCACTTT. As protein: CASQGSSYNSPLHF.

This chain links TRBV6-5 with TRBJ1-1, with D possibly TRBD1 on 6 matching bases. Germline values: CDR1 MNHEY, CDR2 SVGAGI. V lost 2 bases to trimming and J lost 6 bases, with 16 bases between them. There are 15 residues in the CDR3. The CDR3 nucleotides read TGTGCCAGCAGTTACGAGAGCAGGGGACGGCCTGAAGCTTTCTTT. Translation: CASSYESRGRPEAFF.

The V gene is TRBV5-1, the J gene TRBJ2-2, with TRBD2 matching over 9 bases. The ends lost 6 bases at V and 5 bases at J; junction bases unmatched: 11. The length of the CDR3 is 16 residues. Germline assignment: CDR1 SGHRS and CDR2 YFSETQ. CDR3 coding DNA: TGCGCCAGCACACCACTTCTAGCGGGGAGAACCGGGGAGCTGTTTTTT. The encoded protein is CASTPLLAGRTGELFF. Drawing the rest from reference TRBV5-1 and TRBJ2-2, the complete variable domain is KAGVTQTPRYLIKTRGQQVTLSCSPISGHRSVSWYQQTPGQGLQFLFEYFSETQRNKGNFPGRFSGRQFSNSRSEMNVSTLELGDSALYLCASTPLLAGRTGELFFGEGSRLTVL.

This chain links TRBV5-4 with TRBJ1-5; TRBD1 agrees at 12 bases. V lost 4 bases, J lost 0 bases, and 11 bases stayed unmatched. The length of the CDR3 is 19 residues. Germline V lookup: CDR1 SGHNT, CDR2 YYREEE (reference sequence). CDR3 bases: TGTGCCAGCAGCGATCCCTTACCGGGACAGGGGGCTAGCAATCAGCCCCAGCATTTT. Amino acid sequence: CASSDPLPGQGASNQPQHF. Based on the CDR3 plus reference TRBV5-4 and TRBJ1-5, the full variable domain is ETGVTQSPTHLIKTRGQQVTLRCSSQSGHNTVSWYQQALGQGPQFIFQYYREEENGRGNFPPRFSGLQFPNYSSELNVNALELDDSALYLCASSDPLPGQGASNQPQHFGDGTRLSIL.

The chain is built from TRBV7-2 and TRBJ2-3; 13 bases fit TRBD2. CDR1 and CDR2 (germline): SGHTA, FQGNSA. This CDR3 is 18 amino acids long. The V segment lost 5 bases and the J segment 0 bases; nucleotides outside the gene matches: 8. The CDR3 sequence is CASSVGLAGATSTDTQYF. Written as DNA, the CDR3 is TGTGCCAGCAGCGTCGGACTAGCGGGGGCCACTAGCACAGATACGCAGTATTTT.

The J gene is TRBJ2-5, the V gene TRBV29-1, with 8 bases identical to TRBD1. Germline V gene data show CDR1 as SQVTM and CDR2 as ANQGSEA. CDR3 length equals 13 residues. V was pared by 6 bases and J by 5 bases, with 8 bases of the junction left unmatched. For the CDR3, the DNA is TGCAGCGTAAGGACAGGGTGGGATGAGACCCAGTACTTC. Protein sequence: CSVRTGWDETQYF.

This chain connects TRBV7-6 to TRBJ2-1; 7 bases are shared with TRBD2. Per the germline V gene, CDR1 is SGHVS and CDR2 is FNYEAQ. The CDR3 covers 14 residues. Trimming took 3 bases from V and 7 from J; bases not matched to a gene: 6. In DNA, the CDR3 is TGTGCCAGCAGCTTGGTGAGCGGGGTGAATGAGCAGTTCTTC. Amino acids: CASSLVSGVNEQFF.

The gene calls are TRBV7-3 and TRBJ2-3; 8 bases agree with TRBD1. The CDR3 loop spans 15 amino acids. CDR1 and CDR2 from the germline V gene are SGHTA and FQGTGA. V dropped 2 bases and J dropped 1; count of bases not matched to a gene: 2. CDR3 in DNA: TGTGCCAGCAGCTTATCGACAGGGGGCACAGATACGCAGTATTTT. Residues: CASSLSTGGTDTQYF.

The chain recombines TRBV20-1 with TRBJ2-3; 7 positions match TRBD2. The CDR3 has 11 amino acids. Germline V gene data show CDR1 as DFQATT and CDR2 as SNEGSKA (reference sequence). Germline trimming cut 8 bases from V and 6 bases from J; bases unmatched to any gene: 5. CDR3 DNA sequence: TGCAGTCCACGGCGGGAGGATACGCAGTATTTT. It is translated as CSPRREDTQYF.

The rearrangement links TRBV10-3 to TRBJ1-4; D not resolved. Germline CDR1 ENHRY, CDR2 SYGVKD. V dropped 1 base and J dropped 2 bases, with 5 bases sitting between them. This CDR3 is built from 14 residues. The CDR3 loop reads CAISEFGTNEKLFF. Written as DNA, the CDR3 is TGTGCCATCAGTGAGTTCGGGACTAATGAAAAACTGTTTTTT.